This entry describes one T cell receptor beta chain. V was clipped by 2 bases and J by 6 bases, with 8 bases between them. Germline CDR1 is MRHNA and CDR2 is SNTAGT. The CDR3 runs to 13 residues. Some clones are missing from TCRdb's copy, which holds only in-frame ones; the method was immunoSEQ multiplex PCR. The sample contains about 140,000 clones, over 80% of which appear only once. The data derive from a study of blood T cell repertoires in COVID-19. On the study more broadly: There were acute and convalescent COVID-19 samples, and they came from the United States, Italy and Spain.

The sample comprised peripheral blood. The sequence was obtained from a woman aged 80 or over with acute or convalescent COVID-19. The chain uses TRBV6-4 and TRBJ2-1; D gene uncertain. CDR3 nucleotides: TGTGCCAGCAGTGACCAGTGGAGCAATGAGCAGTTCTTC. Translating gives CASSDQWSNEQFF.